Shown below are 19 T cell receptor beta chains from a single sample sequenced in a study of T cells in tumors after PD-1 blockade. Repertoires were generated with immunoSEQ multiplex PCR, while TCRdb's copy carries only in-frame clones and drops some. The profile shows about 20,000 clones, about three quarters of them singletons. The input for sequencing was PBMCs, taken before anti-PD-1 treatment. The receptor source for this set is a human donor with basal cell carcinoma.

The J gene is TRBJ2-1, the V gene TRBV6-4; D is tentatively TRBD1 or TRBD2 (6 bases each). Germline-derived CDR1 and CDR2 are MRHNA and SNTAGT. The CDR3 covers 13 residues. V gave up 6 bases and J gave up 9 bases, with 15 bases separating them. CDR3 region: CASSRGPQGEQFF. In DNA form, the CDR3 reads TGTGCCAGCAGCCGGGGGCCTCAGGGTGAGCAGTTCTTC.

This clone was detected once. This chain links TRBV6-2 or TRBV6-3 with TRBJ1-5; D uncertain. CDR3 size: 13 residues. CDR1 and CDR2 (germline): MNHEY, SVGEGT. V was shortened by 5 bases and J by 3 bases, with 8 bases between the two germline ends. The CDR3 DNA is TGTGCCAGCAGTACAGTCAACAATCAGCCCCAGCATTTT. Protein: CASSTVNNQPQHF.

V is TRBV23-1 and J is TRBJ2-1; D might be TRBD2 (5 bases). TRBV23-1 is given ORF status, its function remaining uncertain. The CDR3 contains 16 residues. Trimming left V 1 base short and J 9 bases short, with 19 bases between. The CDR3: CASSQLPAAKSSEQFF. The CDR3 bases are TGCGCCAGCAGTCAATTGCCAGCGGCTAAATCTAGTGAGCAGTTCTTC.

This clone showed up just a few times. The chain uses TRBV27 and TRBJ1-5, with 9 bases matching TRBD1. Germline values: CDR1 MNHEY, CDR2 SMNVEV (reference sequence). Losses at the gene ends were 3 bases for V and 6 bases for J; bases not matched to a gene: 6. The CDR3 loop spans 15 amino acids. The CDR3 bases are TGTGCCAGCAGTTTTACCGGGACAGGGCTTCAGCCCCAGCATTTT. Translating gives CASSFTGTGLQPQHF.

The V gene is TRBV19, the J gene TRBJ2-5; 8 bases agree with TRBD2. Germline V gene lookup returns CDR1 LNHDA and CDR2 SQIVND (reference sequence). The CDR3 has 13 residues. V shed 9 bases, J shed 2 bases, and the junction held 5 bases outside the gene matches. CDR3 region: CASQRGSQETQYF. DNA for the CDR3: TGTGCCAGCCAGCGGGGGTCACAAGAGACCCAGTACTTC.

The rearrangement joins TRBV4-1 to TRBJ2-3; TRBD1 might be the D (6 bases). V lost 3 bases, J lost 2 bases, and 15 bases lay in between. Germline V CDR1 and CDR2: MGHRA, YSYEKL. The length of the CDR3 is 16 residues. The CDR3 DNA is TGCGCCAGCAGCCACCCCCGGGACAAGTACACAGATACGCAGTATTTT. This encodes CASSHPRDKYTDTQYF.

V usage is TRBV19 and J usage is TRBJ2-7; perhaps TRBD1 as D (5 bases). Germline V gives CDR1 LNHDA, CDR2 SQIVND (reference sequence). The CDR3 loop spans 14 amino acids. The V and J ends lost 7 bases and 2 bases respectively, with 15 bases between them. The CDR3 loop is CASTPKTDAYEQYF. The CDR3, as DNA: TGTGCCAGTACCCCTAAGACAGACGCCTACGAGCAGTACTTC.

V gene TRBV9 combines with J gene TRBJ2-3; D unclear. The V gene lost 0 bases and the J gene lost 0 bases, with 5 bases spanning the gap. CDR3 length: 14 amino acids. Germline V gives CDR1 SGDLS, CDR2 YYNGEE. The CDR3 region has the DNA TGTGCCAGCAGCGTAGGCACTAGCACAGATACGCAGTATTTT. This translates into CASSVGTSTDTQYF.

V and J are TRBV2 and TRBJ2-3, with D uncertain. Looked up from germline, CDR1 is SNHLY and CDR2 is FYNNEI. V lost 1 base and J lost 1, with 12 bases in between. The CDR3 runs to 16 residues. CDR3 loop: CASSEVGSSGTDTQYF. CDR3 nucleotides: TGTGCCAGCAGTGAAGTCGGTAGCTCGGGCACAGATACGCAGTATTTT.

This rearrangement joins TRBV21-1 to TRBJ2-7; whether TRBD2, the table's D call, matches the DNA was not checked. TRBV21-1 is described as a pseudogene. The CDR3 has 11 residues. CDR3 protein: CASSADYGQYF. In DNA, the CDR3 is TGTGCCAGCAGCGCGGACTACGGGCAGTACTTC.

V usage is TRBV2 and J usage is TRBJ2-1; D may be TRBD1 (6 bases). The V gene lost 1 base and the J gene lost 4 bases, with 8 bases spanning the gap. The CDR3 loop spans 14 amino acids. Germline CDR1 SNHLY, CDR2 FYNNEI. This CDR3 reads CASSEEGVYNEQFF. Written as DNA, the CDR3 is TGTGCCAGCAGTGAAGAGGGGGTGTACAATGAGCAGTTCTTC.

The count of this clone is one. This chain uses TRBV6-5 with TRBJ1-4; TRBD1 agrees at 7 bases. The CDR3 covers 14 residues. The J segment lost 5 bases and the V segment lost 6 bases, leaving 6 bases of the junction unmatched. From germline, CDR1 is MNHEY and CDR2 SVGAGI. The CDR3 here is CASSSDRDNEKLFF. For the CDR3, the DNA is TGTGCCAGCAGCTCAGACAGGGACAATGAAAAACTGTTTTTT.

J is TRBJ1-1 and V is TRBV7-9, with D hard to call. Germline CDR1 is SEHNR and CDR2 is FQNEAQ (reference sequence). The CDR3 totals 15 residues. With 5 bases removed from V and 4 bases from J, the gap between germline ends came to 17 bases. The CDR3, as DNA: TGTGCCAGCAGCCCCCCGGTTGGGGTTGGCACTGAAGCTTTCTTT. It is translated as CASSPPVGVGTEAFF.

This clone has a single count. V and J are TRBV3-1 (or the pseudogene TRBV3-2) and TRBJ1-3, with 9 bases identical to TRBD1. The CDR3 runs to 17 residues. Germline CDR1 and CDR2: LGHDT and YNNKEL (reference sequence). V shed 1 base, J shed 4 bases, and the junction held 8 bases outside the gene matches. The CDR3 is CASSQGTGGTRGNTIYF. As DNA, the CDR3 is TGTGCCAGCAGCCAAGGTACAGGGGGCACGAGAGGAAACACCATATATTTT.

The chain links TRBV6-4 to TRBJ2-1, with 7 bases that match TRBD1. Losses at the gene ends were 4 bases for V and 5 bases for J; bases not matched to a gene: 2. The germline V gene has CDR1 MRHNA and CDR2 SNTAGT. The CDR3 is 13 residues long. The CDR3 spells CASSAGQHNEQFF. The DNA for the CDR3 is TGTGCCAGCAGTGCGGGACAGCACAATGAGCAGTTCTTC.

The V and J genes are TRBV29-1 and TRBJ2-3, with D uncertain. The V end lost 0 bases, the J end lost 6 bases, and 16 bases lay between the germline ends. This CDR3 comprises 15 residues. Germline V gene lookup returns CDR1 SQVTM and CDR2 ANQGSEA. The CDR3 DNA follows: TGCAGCGTTGAAGATCCCAGGTCCTATGGGGATACGCAGTATTTT. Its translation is CSVEDPRSYGDTQYF.

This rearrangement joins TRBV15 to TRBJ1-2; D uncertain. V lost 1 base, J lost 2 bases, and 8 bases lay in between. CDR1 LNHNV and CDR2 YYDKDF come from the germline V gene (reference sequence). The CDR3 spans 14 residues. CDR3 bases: TGTGCCACCAGCAGAGGTTTCGAGAACTATGGCTACACCTTC. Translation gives CATSRGFENYGYTF.

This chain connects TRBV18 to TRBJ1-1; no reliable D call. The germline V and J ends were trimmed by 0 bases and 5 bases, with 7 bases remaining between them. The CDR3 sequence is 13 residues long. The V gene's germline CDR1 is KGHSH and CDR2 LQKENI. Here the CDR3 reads CASSPPEGTEAFF. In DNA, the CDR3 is TGTGCCAGCTCACCACCGGAGGGAACTGAAGCTTTCTTT.

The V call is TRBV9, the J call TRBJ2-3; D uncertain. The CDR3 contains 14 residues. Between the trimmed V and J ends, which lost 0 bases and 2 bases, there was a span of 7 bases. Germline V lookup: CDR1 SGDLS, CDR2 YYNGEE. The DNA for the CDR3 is TGTGCCAGCAGCGTAGAAGAGCACACAGATACGCAGTATTTT. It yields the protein CASSVEEHTDTQYF.